A selection of T cell receptor beta chains follows, all from one sample in a study of T cells in Graves' hyperthyroidism and ophthalmopathy. Each CDR3 protein gets one entry after TCRdb re-called the multiplex PCR reads with MiXCR. The data hold about 600,000 distinct CDR3 sequences, with approximately 14% observed a single time. Sequenced sample: blood. These receptors originate from a young woman with Graves' ophthalmopathy. Each CDR3 is given with its conserved first and last residue.

TRBV19	TRBJ2-7	CASSKEGYEQYF
TRBV4-1	TRBJ1-5	CASSQASGPQQPQHF
TRBV6-5	TRBJ2-3	CASSYALRDRGDTQYF
TRBV13	TRBJ1-3	CASSFWEVSGNTIYF
TRBV7-9	TRBJ2-7	CASGRDRATYEQYF
TRBV2	TRBJ2-7	CASRVDGYEQYF
TRBV2	TRBJ2-3	CASSDRLAGGADTQYF
TRBV27	TRBJ2-7	CASSLSLLAEDGLEQYF
TRBV30	TRBJ1-5	CAWSRTGYQPQHF
TRBV2	TRBJ2-5	CASSDRTGQETQYF
TRBV3-1	TRBJ1-1	CASSQEGFGGGTEAFF
TRBV24-1	TRBJ2-2	CATSDSRVTGELFF
TRBV6-1	TRBJ2-5	CASRAGAQETQYF
TRBV24-1	TRBJ2-3	CATSDSSQGLVFADTQYF
TRBV11-2	TRBJ1-2	CASSLDGSTGGMNGYTF
TRBV3-1	TRBJ1-4	CASSQERVVRDVAGASEKLFF
TRBV27	TRBJ2-2	CASHALKGTGELFF
TRBV12-3/TRBV12-4	TRBJ1-1	CASSLLAPGTEAFF
TRBV6-1	TRBJ2-1	CASSRAGGFTSNEQFF
TRBV5-1	TRBJ2-7	CASRDLSSTPYEQYF
TRBV9	TRBJ2-7	CASSVGQNNYEQYF
TRBV29-1	TRBJ2-1	CSVDVRGSYNEQFF
TRBV28	TRBJ2-3	CASTPGPSGGTDTQYF
TRBV6-2/TRBV6-3	TRBJ2-7	CASSSRQVGYEQYF
TRBV2	TRBJ1-2	CASSGESYGYTF
TRBV24-1	TRBJ2-1	CATSVPGRYNEQFF
TRBV20-1	TRBJ2-1	CSALGDDRSARQFF
TRBV28	TRBJ2-2	CASSLRADPSRWPGELFF
TRBV25-1	TRBJ1-4	CASSERGPRHLREEKLFF
TRBV6-1	TRBJ2-3	CASGPRQGVSDTQYF
TRBV4-1	TRBJ1-5	CASSPPDRGFGQPQHF
TRBV6-4	TRBJ1-1	CASSESLGSMNTEAFF
TRBV3-1	TRBJ2-2	CASSQANTGELFF
TRBV2	TRBJ2-4	CASGTDKGSSTKNIQYF
TRBV6-6	TRBJ2-1	CASSYLQDRGRYNEQFF
TRBV6-1	TRBJ2-1	CASRRDRDRGYNEQFF
TRBV7-2	TRBJ2-3	CASSSTGTSGSGYNTQYF
TRBV11-2	TRBJ2-1	CASSFRGTRGTYNEQFF
TRBV11-2	TRBJ2-3	CASSLGSSSYTDTQYF